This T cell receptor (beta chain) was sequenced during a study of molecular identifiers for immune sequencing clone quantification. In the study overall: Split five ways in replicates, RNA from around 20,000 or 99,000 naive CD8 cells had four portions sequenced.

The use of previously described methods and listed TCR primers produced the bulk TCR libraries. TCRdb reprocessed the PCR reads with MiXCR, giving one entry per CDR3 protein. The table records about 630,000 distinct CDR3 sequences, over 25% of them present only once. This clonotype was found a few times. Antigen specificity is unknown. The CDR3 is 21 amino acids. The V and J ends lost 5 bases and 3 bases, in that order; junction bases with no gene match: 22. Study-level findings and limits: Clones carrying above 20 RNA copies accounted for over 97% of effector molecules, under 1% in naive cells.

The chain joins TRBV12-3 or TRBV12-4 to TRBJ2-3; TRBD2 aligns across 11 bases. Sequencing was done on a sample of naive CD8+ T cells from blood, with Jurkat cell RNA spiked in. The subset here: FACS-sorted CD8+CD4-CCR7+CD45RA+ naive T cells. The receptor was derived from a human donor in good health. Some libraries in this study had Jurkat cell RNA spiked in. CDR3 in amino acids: CASSAETPGTSGPWETDTQYF. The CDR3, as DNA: TGTGCCAGCAGTGCCGAAACACCCGGGACTAGCGGCCCGTGGGAGACAGATACGCAGTATTTT.